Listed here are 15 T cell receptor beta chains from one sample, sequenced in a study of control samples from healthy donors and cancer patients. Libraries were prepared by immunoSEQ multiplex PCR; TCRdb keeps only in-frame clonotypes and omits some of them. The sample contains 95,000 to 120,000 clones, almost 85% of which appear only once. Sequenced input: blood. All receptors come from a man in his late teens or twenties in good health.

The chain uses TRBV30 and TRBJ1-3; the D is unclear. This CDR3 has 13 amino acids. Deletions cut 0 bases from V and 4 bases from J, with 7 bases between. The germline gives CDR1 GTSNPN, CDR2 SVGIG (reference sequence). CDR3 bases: TGTGCCTGGAGTGTAACGACGGGAAACACCATATATTTT. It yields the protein CAWSVTTGNTIYF.

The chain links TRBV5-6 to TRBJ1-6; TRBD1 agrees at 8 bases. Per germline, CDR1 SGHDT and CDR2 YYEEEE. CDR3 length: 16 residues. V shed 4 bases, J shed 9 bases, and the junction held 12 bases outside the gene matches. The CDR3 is CASSPGGTGAGSPLHF. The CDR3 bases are TGTGCCAGCAGCCCCGGAGGGACAGGTGCAGGTTCACCCCTCCACTTT.

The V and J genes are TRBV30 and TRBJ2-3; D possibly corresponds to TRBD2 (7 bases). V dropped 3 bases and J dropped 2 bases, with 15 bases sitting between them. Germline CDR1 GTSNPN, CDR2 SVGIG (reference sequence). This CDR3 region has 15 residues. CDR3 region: CAWSVGGPVTDTQYF. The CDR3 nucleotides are TGTGCCTGGAGCGTCGGGGGGCCCGTCACAGATACGCAGTATTTT.

CDR3 amino acids: CASSLEWRPSNTQYF. DNA for the CDR3: TGTGCCAGCAGCTTAGAATGGCGGCCATCGAATACGCAGTATTTT. This chain uses TRBV7-2 with TRBJ2-3; D uncertain. The CDR3 covers 15 residues. Germline V gene lookup returns CDR1 SGHTA and CDR2 FQGNSA. Trimming removed 1 base from V and 7 bases from J, with 15 bases in between. The variable domain in full, with the rest retrieved from reference TRBV7-2 and TRBJ2-3, is GAGVSQSPSNKVTEKGKDVELRCDPISGHTALYWYRQSLGQGLEFLIYFQGNSAPDKSGLPSDRFSAERTGGSVSTLTIQRTQQEDSAVYLCASSLEWRPSNTQYFGPGTRLTVL.

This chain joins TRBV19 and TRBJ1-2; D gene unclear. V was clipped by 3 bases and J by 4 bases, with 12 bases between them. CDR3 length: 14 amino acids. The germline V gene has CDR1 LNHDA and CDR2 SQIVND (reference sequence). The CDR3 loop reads CASSIKSGPYGYTF. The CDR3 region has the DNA TGTGCCAGTAGTATCAAGTCTGGGCCCTATGGCTACACCTTC. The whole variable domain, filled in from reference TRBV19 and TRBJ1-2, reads DGGITQSPKYLFRKEGQNVTLSCEQNLNHDAMYWYRQDPGQGLRLIYYSQIVNDFQKGDIAEGYSVSREKKESFPLTVTSAQKNPTAFYLCASSIKSGPYGYTFGSGTRLTVV.

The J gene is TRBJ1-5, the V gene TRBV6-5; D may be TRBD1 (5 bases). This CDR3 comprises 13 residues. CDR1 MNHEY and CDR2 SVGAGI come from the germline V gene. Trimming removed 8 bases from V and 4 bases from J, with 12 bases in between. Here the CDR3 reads CASLPGGNQPQHF. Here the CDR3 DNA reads TGTGCCAGCCTCCCGGGGGGAAATCAGCCCCAGCATTTT.

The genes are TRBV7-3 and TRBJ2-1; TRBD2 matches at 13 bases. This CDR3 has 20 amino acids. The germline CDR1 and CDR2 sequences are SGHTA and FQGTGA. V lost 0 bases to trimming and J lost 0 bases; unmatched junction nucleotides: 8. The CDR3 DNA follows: TGTGCCAGCAGCTTAACTTCACTAGCGGGGGGGTCAGTCTCCTACAATGAGCAGTTCTTC. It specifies CASSLTSLAGGSVSYNEQFF.

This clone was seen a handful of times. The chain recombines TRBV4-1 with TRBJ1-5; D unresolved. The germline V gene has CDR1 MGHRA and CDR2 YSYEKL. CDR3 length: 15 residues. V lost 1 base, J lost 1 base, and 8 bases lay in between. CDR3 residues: CASSQGGFSNQPQHF. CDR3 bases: TGCGCCAGCAGCCAAGGAGGGTTCAGCAATCAGCCCCAGCATTTT.

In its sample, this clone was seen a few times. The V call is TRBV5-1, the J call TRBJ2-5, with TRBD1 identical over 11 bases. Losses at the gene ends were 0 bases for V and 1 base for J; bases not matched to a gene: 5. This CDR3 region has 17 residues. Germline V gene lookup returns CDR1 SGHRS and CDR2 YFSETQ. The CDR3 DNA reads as TGCGCCAGCAGCTTGGGGACAGGGACAGGGGGCCAAGAGACCCAGTACTTC. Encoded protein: CASSLGTGTGGQETQYF.

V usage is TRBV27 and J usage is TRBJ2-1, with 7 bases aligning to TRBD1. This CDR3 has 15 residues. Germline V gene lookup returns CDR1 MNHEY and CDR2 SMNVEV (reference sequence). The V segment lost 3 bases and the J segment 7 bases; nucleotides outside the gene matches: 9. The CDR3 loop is CASSFRQGFANEQFF. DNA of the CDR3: TGTGCCAGCAGTTTCAGACAGGGATTCGCGAATGAGCAGTTCTTC.

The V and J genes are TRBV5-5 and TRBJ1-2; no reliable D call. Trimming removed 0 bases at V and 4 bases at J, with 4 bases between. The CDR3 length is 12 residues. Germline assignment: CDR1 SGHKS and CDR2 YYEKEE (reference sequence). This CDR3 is CASSLEGYGYTF. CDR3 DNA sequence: TGTGCCAGCAGCTTGGAGGGCTATGGCTACACCTTC.

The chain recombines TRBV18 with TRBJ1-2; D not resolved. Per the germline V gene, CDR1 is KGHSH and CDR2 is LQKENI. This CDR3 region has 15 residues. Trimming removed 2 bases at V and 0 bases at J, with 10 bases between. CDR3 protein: CASSPFTSANYGYTF. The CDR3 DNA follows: TGTGCCAGCTCACCATTCACTTCGGCTAACTATGGCTACACCTTC.

CDR3 region: CASSPTIREKYTF. Here the CDR3 DNA reads TGTGCCAGCTCTCCCACCATCAGGGAGAAGTACACCTTC. The rearrangement links TRBV18 to TRBJ1-2, with D maybe TRBD1 (5 bases). CDR3 length equals 13 residues. V was pared by 6 bases and J by 11 bases, with 19 bases between. Germline assignment: CDR1 KGHSH and CDR2 LQKENI.

CDR3 residues: CASRDRSGGNSPLHF. In DNA form, the CDR3 reads TGTGCCAGCAGGGACCGGAGTGGTGGTAATTCACCCCTCCACTTT. The chain is built from TRBV7-8 and TRBJ1-6; D unclear. The germline V gene encodes CDR1 SGHVS and CDR2 FQNEAQ. Trimming shortened V by 6 bases and J by 6 bases, and 15 bases separated the two germline ends. This CDR3 comprises 15 residues.

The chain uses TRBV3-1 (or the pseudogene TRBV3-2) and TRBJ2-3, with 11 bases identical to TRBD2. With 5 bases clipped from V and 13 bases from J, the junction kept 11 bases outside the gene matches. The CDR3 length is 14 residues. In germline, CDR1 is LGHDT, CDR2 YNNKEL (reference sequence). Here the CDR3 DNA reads TGTGCCAGCAGCTCCGACTTAGCGGGGGGGTGGAAGTATTTT. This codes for CASSSDLAGGWKYF.